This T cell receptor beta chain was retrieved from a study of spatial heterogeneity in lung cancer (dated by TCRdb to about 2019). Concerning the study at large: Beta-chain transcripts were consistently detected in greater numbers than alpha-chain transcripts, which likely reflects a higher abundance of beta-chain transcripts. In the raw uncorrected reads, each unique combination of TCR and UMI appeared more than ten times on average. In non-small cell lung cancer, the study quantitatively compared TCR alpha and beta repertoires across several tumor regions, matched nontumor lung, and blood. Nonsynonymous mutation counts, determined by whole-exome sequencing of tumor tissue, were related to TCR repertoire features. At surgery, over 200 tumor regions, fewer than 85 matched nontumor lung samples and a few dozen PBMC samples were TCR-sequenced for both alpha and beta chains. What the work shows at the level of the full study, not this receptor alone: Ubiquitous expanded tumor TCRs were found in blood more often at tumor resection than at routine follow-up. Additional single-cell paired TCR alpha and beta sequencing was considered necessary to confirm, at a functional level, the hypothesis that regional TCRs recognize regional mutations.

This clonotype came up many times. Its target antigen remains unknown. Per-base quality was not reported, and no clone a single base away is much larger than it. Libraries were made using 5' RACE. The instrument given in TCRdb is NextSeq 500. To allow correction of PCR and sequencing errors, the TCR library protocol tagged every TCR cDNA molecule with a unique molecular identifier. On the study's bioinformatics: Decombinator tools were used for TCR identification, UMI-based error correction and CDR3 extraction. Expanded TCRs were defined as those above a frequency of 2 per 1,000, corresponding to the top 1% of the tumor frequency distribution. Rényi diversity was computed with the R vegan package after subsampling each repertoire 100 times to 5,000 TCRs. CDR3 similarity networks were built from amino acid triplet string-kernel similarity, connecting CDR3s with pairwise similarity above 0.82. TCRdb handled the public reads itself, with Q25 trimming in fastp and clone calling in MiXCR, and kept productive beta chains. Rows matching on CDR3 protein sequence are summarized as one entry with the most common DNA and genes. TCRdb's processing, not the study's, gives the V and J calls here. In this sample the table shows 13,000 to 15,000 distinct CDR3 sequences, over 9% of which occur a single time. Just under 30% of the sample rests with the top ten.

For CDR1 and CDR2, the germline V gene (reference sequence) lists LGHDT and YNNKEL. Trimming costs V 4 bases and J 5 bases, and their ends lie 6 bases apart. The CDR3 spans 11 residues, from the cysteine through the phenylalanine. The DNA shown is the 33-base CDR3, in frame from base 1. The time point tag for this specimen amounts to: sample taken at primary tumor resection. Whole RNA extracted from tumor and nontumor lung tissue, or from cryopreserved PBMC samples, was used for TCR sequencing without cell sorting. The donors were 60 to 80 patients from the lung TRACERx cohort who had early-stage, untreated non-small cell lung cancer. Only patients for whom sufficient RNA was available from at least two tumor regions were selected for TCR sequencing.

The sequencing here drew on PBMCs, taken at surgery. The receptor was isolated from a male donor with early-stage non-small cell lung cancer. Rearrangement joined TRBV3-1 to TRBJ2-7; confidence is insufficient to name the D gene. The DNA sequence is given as TGTGCCAGCAGCCGCGGAGACGAGCAGTACTTC. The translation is CASSRGDEQYF.